Below are 22 T cell receptor beta chains sequenced from a single sample in a study of T cell clusters in autoimmune cytopenias. Multiplex touch-down PCR amplified TRB using TRB-A and TRB-B pools in one tube. TCRdb re-called the multiplex PCR reads and shows each CDR3 protein once, DNA omitted. Its table records approximately 5,900 distinct CDR3 sequences. TRB amplification used 250 ng of peripheral blood genomic DNA. These same records also appear under a second study, on T cell repertoires in aging, cancer and after chemotherapy.

The source material was peripheral blood. Receptors originate from a human donor in good health.

This clonotype is deemed medium-sized by its frequency. This chain uses TRBV7-6 with TRBJ1-1; TCRdb lists TRBD1, though no DNA is available to test this call. CDR3 length: 16 residues. Germline CDR1 and CDR2: SGHVS and FNYEAQ. CDR3 residues: CASSYRGPPRNTEAFF.

This clonotype is identified as medium-sized (0.01 to 0.1%) from frequency. The gene calls are TRBV19 and TRBJ2-2; the D call of TRBD1 rests on TCRdb alone, since no DNA is present to check it. Germline CDR1 LNHDA, CDR2 SQIVND (reference sequence). CDR3 size: 15 residues. The CDR3 sequence: CASSDRGPYTGELFF.

By frequency, this clonotype is medium-sized. The chain employs TRBV6-1 and TRBJ2-5; TCRdb's D gene call, TRBD1, goes unchecked for lack of DNA. Germline CDR1 MNHNS, CDR2 SASEGT. The CDR3 runs 15 residues. The CDR3 protein is CASSEAKGAGWTQYF.

CDR3 region: CASSRDQAYEQYF. The gene calls are TRBV12-3 or TRBV12-4 and TRBJ2-7; with no DNA, the TCRdb D assignment of TRBD1 cannot be verified. The CDR3 runs 13 residues.

The chain links TRBV6-2 or TRBV6-3 to TRBJ2-7. The CDR3 runs 13 residues. Germline V CDR1 and CDR2: MNHEY, SVGEGT. The chain's CDR3 is CASSPRIMSSLYF.

In terms of frequency, this clonotype is medium-sized. The chain combines TRBV19 with TRBJ1-1. CDR3 size: 14 residues. Germline V gene lookup returns CDR1 LNHDA and CDR2 SQIVND (reference sequence). CDR3 residues: CASSIQAGNTEAFF.

V is TRBV14 and J is TRBJ2-6; the D gene TCRdb calls, TRBD1, cannot be checked with no DNA. This CDR3 has 19 residues. Per the germline V gene, CDR1 is SGHDN and CDR2 is FVKESK. The CDR3: CASSLGGIPPSAGANVLTF.

Judged by frequency, this clonotype is medium-sized (0.01 to 0.1%). The CDR3 here is CASSSLAGAYNEQFF. This rearrangement joins TRBV27 to TRBJ2-1; the TCRdb call, TRBD2, lacks DNA for checking. The germline V gene encodes CDR1 MNHEY and CDR2 SMNVEV (reference sequence). The CDR3 totals 15 residues.

The chain uses TRBV6-5 and TRBJ2-5; TCRdb indicates TRBD1, and absent DNA this call remains unverified. Germline V gene data show CDR1 as MNHEY and CDR2 as SVGAGI. CDR3 length: 16 amino acids. CDR3 sequence: CASYKTGALGKETQYF.

The rearrangement uses TRBV6-2 or TRBV6-3 and TRBJ1-2; TCRdb's D call, TRBD1, is unchecked because there is no DNA. Germline CDR1 is MNHEY and CDR2 is SVGEGT. The CDR3 has 15 amino acids. The CDR3 is CASSDWTGGPYGYTF.

The V gene is TRBV18, the J gene TRBJ1-2; absent DNA, TCRdb's TRBD1 call cannot be checked. The CDR3 is 13 residues long. Germline V gene data show CDR1 as KGHSH and CDR2 as LQKENI. The chain's CDR3 is CASSADRGYGYTF.

This clonotype is deemed medium-sized (0.01 to 0.1%) by its frequency. This rearrangement joins TRBV6-5 to TRBJ2-6; the TRBD2 assignment by TCRdb is unverifiable without DNA. Germline CDR1 and CDR2: MNHEY and SVGAGI. The CDR3 contains 15 residues. CDR3 sequence reads: CASSYGGSGANVLTF.

This sequence joins TRBV7-2 and TRBJ2-2. Germline CDR1 and CDR2: SGHTA and FQGNSA. This CDR3 has 13 amino acids. This chain's CDR3 is CASSLGYTGELFF. The full variable domain, completed using reference TRBV7-2 and TRBJ2-2, is GAGVSQSPSNKVTEKGKDVELRCDPISGHTALYWYRQSLGQGLEFLIYFQGNSAPDKSGLPSDRFSAERTGGSVSTLTIQRTQQEDSAVYLCASSLGYTGELFFGEGSRLTVL.

This chain links TRBV7-2 with TRBJ2-5. CDR3 length: 11 amino acids. CDR1 SGHTA and CDR2 FQGNSA come from the germline V gene. This CDR3 reads CASSLDLGKYF.

The genes are TRBV15 and TRBJ2-1. Germline V gives CDR1 LNHNV, CDR2 YYDKDF (reference sequence). The CDR3 is made up of 15 amino acids. The chain's CDR3 is CATSRDSQLINEQFF.

This chain joins TRBV6-2 or TRBV6-3 and TRBJ1-1; TCRdb calls TRBD1, which cannot be checked without DNA. CDR3 length equals 13 residues. Per germline, CDR1 MNHEY and CDR2 SVGEGT. CDR3 sequence reads: CASSSPQGLEAFF.

V and J are TRBV20-1 and TRBJ2-1; the TCRdb D gene call, TRBD2, has no DNA to confirm it. The CDR3 spans 15 residues. The V gene's germline CDR1 is DFQATT and CDR2 SNEGSKA (reference sequence). The CDR3 loop is CSADSLAGGSNEQFF.

The V gene is TRBV21-1, the J gene TRBJ2-7; no DNA is available, so the TRBD1 call from TCRdb remains unchecked. TRBV21-1 is annotated as a pseudogene. The CDR3 totals 17 residues. CDR3 protein: CASRQVDRGPLRGWQYF.

The rearrangement joins TRBV4-3 to TRBJ1-4; lacking DNA, the TRBD1 call made by TCRdb goes unchecked. This CDR3 is built from 17 residues. CDR1 and CDR2 (germline): LGHNA, YSLEER. The CDR3 sequence: CASSQDGGSGSNEKLFF.

The V gene is TRBV20-1, the J gene TRBJ2-7; TCRdb returns TRBD1, unconfirmable since there is no DNA. The CDR3 loop spans 14 amino acids. Per germline, CDR1 DFQATT and CDR2 SNEGSKA (reference sequence). CDR3 sequence: CSARWQGESYEQYF.

This sequence joins TRBV4-3 and TRBJ2-1; TCRdb returns TRBD2, unconfirmable since there is no DNA. CDR1 LGHNA and CDR2 YSLEER come from the germline V gene. This CDR3 has 18 amino acids. The CDR3 sequence is CASSQEKTTLDSYNEQFF.

This clonotype is medium-sized by frequency. The genes are TRBV7-9 and TRBJ2-2; the TCRdb D gene call, TRBD2, has no DNA to confirm it. CDR1 SEHNR and CDR2 FQNEAQ come from the germline V gene (reference sequence). This CDR3 has 15 amino acids. The CDR3 spells CASNPPASGRVELFF.